This T cell receptor beta chain originates from a study of PD-L1 blockade in urothelial cancer. Study-level information: Dosed intravenously at 1,200 mg every 3 weeks, atezolizumab was initiated by patients around 2014. Samples came from 3 weeks, at the second dose, and 6 weeks into treatment. Peripheral blood specimens exhibited a median yield of approximately 150,000 T cells.

The CDR3 spans 14 residues. Germline V gene lookup returns CDR1 SNHLY and CDR2 FYNNEI. Losses at the gene ends were 4 bases for V and 3 bases for J; bases not matched to a gene: 5. Each patient's cancer was a locally advanced or metastatic urothelial carcinoma. Here immunoSEQ multiplex PCR was the method, and the copy in TCRdb shows in-frame clones only, minus some. The sample consists of tens of thousands of clones, just over 85% of them appearing once. The source is a man aged 45 to 65 with urothelial cancer. The chain has TRBV2 and TRBJ2-7; 8 nucleotides match TRBD2. The material sequenced was PBMCs, taken around atezolizumab (anti-PD-L1) treatment. Here the CDR3 DNA reads TGTGCCAGCAGTGTCGACGGGAGGGGCTACGAGCAGTACTTC. The encoded protein is CASSVDGRGYEQYF. The variable domain in full, with the rest retrieved from reference TRBV2 and TRBJ2-7, is EPEVTQTPSHQVTQMGQEVILRCVPISNHLYFYWYRQILGQKVEFLVSFYNNEISEKSEIFDDQFSVERPDGSNFTLKIRSTKLEDSAMYFCASSVDGRGYEQYFGPGTRLTVT.